This TCR beta chain was sequenced in a study of T-cell reconstitution after alpha-beta-depleted transplantation in children. Library preparation (for TCRbeta) was performed with unique molecular identifiers. TCRdb re-derived calls from the PCR reads in MiXCR, one entry per CDR3 protein. The data hold about 280,000 distinct CDR3 sequences, with 11% observed a single time. The CDR3 spans 15 residues. Germline values: CDR1 MDHEN, CDR2 SYDVKM. Trimming pared 3 bases from V and 0 bases from J, leaving 11 bases between. Study results and caveats: Surviving recipient T cells and intrathymic progenitors accounted for some patients' high TCRbeta diversity at day 60. One year post-transplant, T-cell counts and diversity were largely derived from T cells produced anew.

This clonotype has just a few counts. Its target is not known. V and J are TRBV28 and TRBJ1-2; no clear D gene. The material was peripheral blood, obtained 180 days after TCRalphabeta/CD19-depleted stem cell transplant. The clonotype was recovered from a male patient aged 2 to 10 who had a stem cell transplant for chronic granulomatous disease, so the T cells may come from the graft donor. Here the CDR3 reads CASSFPDGANYGYTF. The CDR3 DNA sequence: TGTGCCAGCAGTTTTCCGGACGGAGCTAACTATGGCTACACCTTC.